Following are 16 T cell receptor beta chains from one sample sequenced in a study of T cell responses to AZD1222 COVID-19 vaccine. Data came from immunoSEQ multiplex PCR; TCRdb stores just in-frame clones and leaves some out. The profile covers over 130,000 clones, with roughly nine tenths appearing a single time and over 4% taken by the ten largest. Sequenced material: peripheral blood, taken 28 days after the second AZD1222 dose. Source of these receptors: an adult who received the AZD1222 COVID-19 vaccine.

V gene TRBV7-9 combines with J gene TRBJ2-7; tentatively, D is TRBD1 or TRBD2 (5 bases each). The ends were cut back, 5 bases at V and 2 bases at J, with 16 bases in the middle. CDR3 length equals 15 residues. CDR1 SEHNR and CDR2 FQNEAQ come from the germline V gene (reference sequence). CDR3 nucleotides: TGTGCCAGCAGCCTGGGGGAGAGGTCCCCCTACGAGCAGTACTTC. Its protein product is CASSLGERSPYEQYF.

The V gene is TRBV9, the J gene TRBJ1-1; D uncertain. Trimming removed 4 bases at V and 0 bases at J, with 7 bases between. Germline CDR1 SGDLS, CDR2 YYNGEE. The CDR3 totals 13 residues. This CDR3 is CASSPSMNTEAFF. CDR3 nucleotides: TGTGCCAGCAGCCCGTCGATGAACACTGAAGCTTTCTTT. Using reference TRBV9 and TRBJ1-1 for the parts outside the CDR3, the full variable domain is DSGVTQTPKHLITATGQRVTLRCSPRSGDLSVYWYQQSLDQGLQFLIQYYNGEERAKGNILERFSAQQFPDLHSELNLSSLELGDSALYFCASSPSMNTEAFFGQGTRLTVV.

This sequence joins TRBV4-1 and TRBJ2-2, with D unclear. V shed 0 bases and J shed 5 bases, with 10 bases lying between them. The CDR3 totals 15 residues. Germline CDR1 reads MGHRA; CDR2 reads YSYEKL. The CDR3 is CASSQDGSQTGELFF. The CDR3 DNA follows: TGCGCCAGCAGCCAAGATGGCAGCCAGACCGGGGAGCTGTTTTTT.

This chain uses TRBV12-3 or TRBV12-4 with TRBJ1-1, with D hard to call. The CDR3 runs 12 residues. V dropped 6 bases and J dropped 1 base, with 6 bases sitting between them. Here the CDR3 reads CASSGRNTEAFF. CDR3 sequence (DNA): TGTGCCAGCAGCGGACGGAACACTGAAGCTTTCTTT.

The genes are TRBV11-1 and TRBJ2-5; the D is unclear. The V gene's germline CDR1 is SGHAT and CDR2 FQDESV (reference sequence). CDR3 length: 13 residues. Trimming pared 2 bases from V and 5 bases from J, leaving 9 bases between. In DNA, the CDR3 is TGTGCCAGCAGCTTACACGGGTGGGAGACCCAGTACTTC. Its protein is CASSLHGWETQYF.

The chain carries TRBV10-3 and TRBJ2-3, with D possibly TRBD1 on 6 matching bases. The germline V and J ends were trimmed by 2 bases and 2 bases, with 11 bases remaining between them. CDR1 is ENHRY and CDR2 is SYGVKD in the germline V gene. The CDR3 loop spans 15 amino acids. The CDR3: CAISENRGTTDTQYF. The DNA for the CDR3 is TGTGCCATCAGTGAGAATAGGGGGACCACAGATACGCAGTATTTT.

CDR3 residues: CAKPWGEQYF. DNA for the CDR3: TGTGCTAAGCCTTGGGGCGAGCAGTACTTC. V gene TRBV28 combines with J gene TRBJ2-7; no firm D call. This CDR3 contains 10 residues. Germline CDR1 MDHEN, CDR2 SYDVKM.

V is TRBV27 and J is TRBJ1-2; no firm D call. Trimming pared 1 base from V and 8 bases from J, leaving 14 bases between. There are 14 residues in the CDR3. The germline CDR1 and CDR2 sequences are MNHEY and SMNVEV (reference sequence). This CDR3 is CASSLLGGDGGYTF. The CDR3 region has the DNA TGTGCCAGCAGTTTATTAGGCGGAGATGGCGGCTACACCTTC.

This chain joins TRBV7-8 and TRBJ1-2; D may be TRBD1 (5 bases). The CDR3 contains 13 residues. Germline V gene data show CDR1 as SGHVS and CDR2 as FQNEAQ. Trimming removed 7 bases at V and 5 bases at J, with 14 bases between. CDR3 residues: CASKTTDQYGYTF. CDR3 nucleotide sequence: TGTGCCAGCAAAACGACAGACCAATATGGCTACACCTTC.

The V gene is TRBV7-3, the J gene TRBJ1-4, with 7 bases identical to TRBD1. Looked up from germline, CDR1 is SGHTA and CDR2 is FQGTGA. The CDR3 spans 15 residues. V shed 2 bases and J 3 bases; nucleotides not matched to a gene: 3. Here the CDR3 DNA reads TGTGCCAGCAGCTTAGCGGGACAGCCTAATGAAAAACTGTTTTTT. Translated, it gives CASSLAGQPNEKLFF.

The chain is built from TRBV5-1 and TRBJ1-1; 9 positions match TRBD1. V lost 0 bases, J lost 4 bases, and 1 base stayed unmatched. The CDR3 contains 14 residues. Germline lookup yields CDR1 SGHRS and CDR2 YFSETQ. DNA for the CDR3: TGCGCCAGCAGCTTGGGGGACAGGGCCACTGAAGCTTTCTTT. This codes for CASSLGDRATEAFF.

This clone was detected once. V usage is TRBV5-1 and J usage is TRBJ2-5; a possible D gene is TRBD2 (7 bases). V gave up 0 bases and J gave up 1 base, with 10 bases separating them. The CDR3 spans 15 residues. Germline V gene data show CDR1 as SGHRS and CDR2 as YFSETQ. CDR3 in amino acids: CASSLARGAQETQYF. The CDR3 DNA sequence: TGCGCCAGCAGCTTGGCCCGGGGGGCCCAAGAGACCCAGTACTTC.

The rearrangement joins TRBV7-2 to TRBJ2-3; D is uncertain. The V end lost 1 base, the J end lost 6 bases, and 5 bases lay between the germline ends. The CDR3 is 12 amino acids. Germline values: CDR1 SGHTA, CDR2 FQGNSA. The CDR3 DNA reads as TGTGCCAGCAGCTTAGACTATGATACGCAGTATTTT. It is translated as CASSLDYDTQYF.

The sample holds one count of this clone. The genes are TRBV2 and TRBJ1-1; D remains ambiguous. The V gene lost 4 bases and the J gene lost 4 bases, with 10 bases spanning the gap. The V gene's germline CDR1 is SNHLY and CDR2 FYNNEI. This CDR3 comprises 13 residues. CDR3 DNA sequence: TGTGCCAGCAGTGGTTCGGAGGGCACTGAAGCTTTCTTT. Residues: CASSGSEGTEAFF. The full variable domain, with the rest looked up from reference TRBV2 and TRBJ1-1, is EPEVTQTPSHQVTQMGQEVILRCVPISNHLYFYWYRQILGQKVEFLVSFYNNEISEKSEIFDDQFSVERPDGSNFTLKIRSTKLEDSAMYFCASSGSEGTEAFFGQGTRLTVV.

The V gene is TRBV7-9, the J gene TRBJ2-3; D tentatively fits TRBD1 or TRBD2 (6 bases each). V gave up 2 bases and J gave up 6 bases, with 15 bases separating them. The germline V gene has CDR1 SEHNR and CDR2 FQNEAQ (reference sequence). The CDR3 extends over 15 amino acids. CDR3 sequence: CASSLPPGAQDTQYF. As DNA, the CDR3 is TGTGCCAGCAGCTTACCACCGGGGGCCCAGGATACGCAGTATTTT.

This sequence joins TRBV11-2 and TRBJ2-1; no firm D call. CDR3 length: 15 residues. Germline V gives CDR1 SGHAT, CDR2 FQNNGV. V was shortened by 1 base and J by 7 bases, with 14 bases between the two germline ends. The CDR3 loop reads CASSLALRSLNEQFF. CDR3 nucleotides: TGTGCCAGCAGCTTAGCATTACGGTCTTTGAATGAGCAGTTCTTC.